The present entry profiles one TCR beta chain with its context. The sample belongs to a study of shared clonotypes between healthy human individuals. Turning to the study itself: The donors, a couple of women and three men, were aged 18 to 49.

Data came from immunoSEQ multiplex PCR; TCRdb stores just in-frame clones and leaves some out. The repertoire holds 400,000 to 550,000 clones, with roughly 85% as singletons. Donors were healthy HIV-negative adults without recent acute infections or vaccinations. Deletions cut 0 bases from V and 8 bases from J, with 14 bases between. The length of the CDR3 is 15 residues. Germline V CDR1 and CDR2: SGHRS, YFSETQ. The sample consisted of PBMCs. This chain uses TRBV5-1 with TRBJ1-4, with D maybe TRBD1 (5 bases). The clonotype was recovered from a middle-aged woman in good health. Some clones in this sample may be carry-over from other donors' samples. The CDR3 reads CASSLESGWAEKLFF. Here the CDR3 DNA reads TGCGCCAGCAGCTTGGAGTCAGGGTGGGCCGAAAAACTGTTTTTT.